Reported below is one TCR beta chain. Its antigen remains undetermined. No base quality values were provided; no much bigger clone lies one nucleotide off. This record belongs to a study of blood T cell repertoires in COVID-19 (dated by TCRdb to 2020 to 2022). Regarding the study in general: Samples from collaborators originated in the United States, Italy and Spain and spanned both the acute and convalescent phases of COVID-19. The material from the prospective study consisted of cDNA or gDNA derived from T cells, B-cell-depleted T cells, or PBMCs. Subjects who had been exposed to COVID-19, were actively infected with it, or had recovered from it provided the deeply sampled blood TCRbeta repertoires that made up the dataset. The repertoires were released in a freely available public database intended as a resource for research on the immune response to SARS-CoV-2. Samples were obtained from the ongoing ImmuneRACE study (first 160 participants) and from 950 to 1,500 subjects provided by 6 global collaborators. Sample metadata almost always included a de-identified subject ID, COVID-19 status, age in years and sex. Where available, HLA class I and class II types were obtained from metadata supplied by the sample provider rather than from assay-based typing. The investigation overall reported the following: The quantity of clinical and demographic metadata differed by source and by participant and was supplied without curation.

Germline trimming: 5 bases from V, 4 bases from J; junction bases outside gene matches: 10. Counted from cysteine to phenylalanine, this CDR3 has 15 amino acids. Only the CDR3 DNA is retained, 45 bases long and in frame from the first base. Reading the germline V gene gives CDR1 SGHVS and CDR2 FQNEAQ. The immunoSEQ Assay, a bias-controlled multiplex PCR, was used to amplify TCRbeta CDR3 regions from genomic DNA. For the original study's pipeline: Within the assay, amplification of reference gene primers was used to estimate how many nucleated cells each sample contained. To quantify the absolute abundance of each unique TCRbeta CDR3 rearrangement, sequence reads were collapsed and filtered. For each sample, productive Simpson clonality was calculated as the square root of Simpson's diversity index over productive rearrangements. TCRdb re-hosts the immuneACCESS table, in-frame sequences only. Its copies lack some clones; in the studies checked, an unresolved V gene accounts for under half of them, and the cause for the rest is not known. That table gives V, J and clone size, and the DNA gave D and trimming. The sample table contains some 180,000 clones; only one count was recorded for around nine tenths of them. The biggest ten clones account for around 7% of the sample.

Whole blood was collected in K2EDTA tubes by collaborating institutions according to the institutions' own protocols. Collaborator samples were shipped for TCRbeta analysis as frozen whole blood, isolated PBMCs, or DNA extracted from either sample type. In this chain, TRBV7-8 is recombined with TRBJ1-1, with 7 bases in between that match TRBD1. Sequenced sample: peripheral blood. The TCR sequence derives from a man in his forties with acute or convalescent COVID-19. The DNA sequence reads TGTGCCAGCAGCCTCCTTTGGCAGGGGGGCACTGAAGCTTTCTTT. It translates as CASSLLWQGGTEAFF.